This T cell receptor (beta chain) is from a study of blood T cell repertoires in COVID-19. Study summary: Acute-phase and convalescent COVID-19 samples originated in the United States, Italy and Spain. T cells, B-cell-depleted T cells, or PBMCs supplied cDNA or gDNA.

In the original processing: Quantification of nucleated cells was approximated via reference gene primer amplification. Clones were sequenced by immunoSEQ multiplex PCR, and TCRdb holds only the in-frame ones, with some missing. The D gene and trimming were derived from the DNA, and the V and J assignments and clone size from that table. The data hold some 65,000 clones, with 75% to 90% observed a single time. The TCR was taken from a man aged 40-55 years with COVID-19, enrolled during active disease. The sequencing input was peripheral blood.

The CDR3 spells CASRLAGVQETQYF. The CDR3 DNA reads as TGTGCCAGCAGACTAGCGGGGGTTCAAGAGACCCAGTACTTC. This chain uses TRBV7-9 with TRBJ2-5; 11 positions match TRBD2. The CDR3 extends over 14 amino acids. The ends lost 6 bases at V and 2 bases at J; junction bases unmatched: 2. Germline V gene data show CDR1 as SEHNR and CDR2 as FQNEAQ (reference sequence).